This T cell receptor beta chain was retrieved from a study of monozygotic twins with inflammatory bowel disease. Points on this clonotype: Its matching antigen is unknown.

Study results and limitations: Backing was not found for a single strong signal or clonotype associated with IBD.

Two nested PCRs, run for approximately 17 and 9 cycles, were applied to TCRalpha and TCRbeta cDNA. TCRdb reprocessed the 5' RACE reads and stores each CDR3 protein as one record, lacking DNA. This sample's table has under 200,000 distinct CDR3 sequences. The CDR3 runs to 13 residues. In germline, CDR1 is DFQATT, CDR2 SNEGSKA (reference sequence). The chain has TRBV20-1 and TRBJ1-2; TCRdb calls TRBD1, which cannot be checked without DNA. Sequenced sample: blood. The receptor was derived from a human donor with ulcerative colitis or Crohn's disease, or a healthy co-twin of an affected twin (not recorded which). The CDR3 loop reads CSARGARGEGYTF.